This TCR beta chain was recorded in a study of cytotoxic CD8 clonotypes in ibrutinib-treated CLL (dated by TCRdb to about 2021). Notes on the research overall: The cohort had ten to twelve relapsed/refractory and approximately 15 treatment-naive patients; 17 to 18 were IGHV unmutated. Responses were partial in approximately 24 patients and complete in 2; after median around 65 months follow-up, about 14 stayed in remission and roughly twelve progressed. Response samples were obtained after a median of 12 months of treatment, with a range of roughly 6 to 40 months. On average, each sample yielded about 260,000 productive templates and 85,000 to 95,000 productive rearrangements. Of the roughly 79 people in the trial, around 24 had longitudinal samples available. Cryopreserved peripheral blood mononuclear cells were obtained prior to treatment, at the time of response, and at either disease progression or sustained remission.

Each clonotype received, on average, around 9.6x coverage in deep resolution sequencing performed on a MiSeq, where the target depth lay between 1 in 1 million and 1 in 200,000 T cells. The immunoSEQ hsTCRB Kit was used to generate TCR beta libraries. As for the authors' bioinformatics: ImmunoSEQ Data Assistant and ImmunoSEQ Analyzer were used for data analysis, and V, D and J genes were assigned according to IMGT definitions. Clonality, which ranges from 0 to 1, was calculated by subtracting the normalized Shannon entropy of productive rearrangement frequencies from one. Only overrepresented clonotypes making up at least 0.05% of the repertoire of each patient were included in the public clonotype analysis. Repertoires from some twelve age-matched healthy donors in immuneACCESS were used as clonality controls. The clones in this table, taken by TCRdb from immuneACCESS, are in-frame only. Not every clone is retained; where verified, under half of the shortfall comes from an unresolved V gene, and the cause of the rest is unknown. The V and J calls and clone size are taken from that table; D and trimming were inferred from the DNA. For this sample there are more than 300,000 clones; 70% to 80% appear just once. Approximately 7% of the sample comes from the top ten.

General study outcomes and caveats: Sustained-remission and progressing patients did not have matched sampling times, and lymph node repertoires were not examined. At ibrutinib response clonality went up, during sustained remission it held steady, and at progression it dropped back toward baseline. Public clonotypes were rare and either shrank or stayed stable during treatment, and the rise in clonality at ibrutinib response reflected expansion of private clonotypes. Baseline clonality was found to be higher than that of age-matched healthy donors and was strongly correlated with circulating CD8+ T-cell counts.

The CDR3 starts with the cysteine, ends with the phenylalanine, and has 16 residues. Only CDR3 DNA remains: 48 bases, in frame from the first base. V is reduced by 6 bases and J by 0 bases, leaving a spacing of 19 bases between them. CDR1 and CDR2 are read off the germline V gene as SGDLS and YYNGEE. There are a few counts of this clone. Its antigen remains unidentified. Base qualities were left out, and no much larger clone turns up one base away. For TCR beta library preparation, around 1.8 micrograms of genomic DNA were extracted from the cryopreserved PBMCs. Longitudinal blood samples from CLL patients on ibrutinib monotherapy underwent high-throughput TCR beta sequencing. Patients were enrolled in a phase 2 open-label single-center ibrutinib monotherapy trial.

The receptor comes from a human donor with chronic lymphocytic leukemia. The sample was PBMCs, taken before ibrutinib treatment. This chain joins TRBV9 to TRBJ2-7, with a weak D call of TRBD1 (5 bases match). The nucleotides read TGTGCCAGCACCCCCGAACGTGACAGCTTCTCCTACGAGCAGTACTTC. Its product reads: CASTPERDSFSYEQYF.